This T cell receptor (beta chain) was identified during a study of T cell responses to AZD1222 COVID-19 vaccine. Study-level background: The analysis combined second doses at about 4 or about 12 weeks.

Assay used: immunoSEQ multiplex PCR; TCRdb lists only in-frame clones, some missing. The table records approximately 65,000 clones, roughly 70% of them present only once. The study, taken as a whole, reports: Donors were mostly white British, more females; clonal diversity possibly underestimated.

The CDR3 contains 15 residues. V shed 0 bases and J shed 4 bases, with 13 bases lying between them. Germline V gene sequence: CDR1 LGHNA, CDR2 YSLEER. On this clone itself: Its target is unknown.

The sequencing used peripheral blood, collected on day 0 of AZD1222 vaccination. The chain links TRBV4-3 to TRBJ2-7; D is unresolved. The receptor's source is an adult in good health. DNA for the CDR3: TGCGCCAGCAGCCAAGACGCTAAAGACATATACGAGCAGTACTTC. Translated: CASSQDAKDIYEQYF.